This T cell receptor (beta chain) was found in a study of Ad26.COV2.S vaccination and SARS-CoV-2 variants. Study in general: Enrolled in COV1001, the donor was in the Ad26.COV2.S trial arm, which received the vaccine. Study-level results: Total T cell responses were possibly underestimated by TCR breadth and depth analyses. Responses of spike-specific T cells (both CD8+ and CD4+) reportedly showed substantial breadth after vaccination.

V lost 0 bases and J 4 bases, leaving 7 bases between the germline ends. The CDR3 totals 14 residues. Germline assignment: CDR1 SGDLS and CDR2 YYNGEE. Measured with immunoSEQ multiplex PCR; TCRdb has only the in-frame clones, and not every one. The table includes about 450,000 clones, 75% to 90% detected once. Concerning this clone: Its specificity is unknown.

Noted treatment: some 20 received Ad26.COV2.S at low or high dose, single or two shots; about 5 received placebo; per-sample allocation not given. At day 63 after the first vaccine or placebo injection, samples were drawn. An Ad26 vector expressing Wuhan-strain SARS-CoV-2 spike constituted the vaccine. The J gene is TRBJ1-4, the V gene TRBV9; unclear D gene. This specimen consisted of peripheral blood, obtained in a trial of Ad26.COV2.S vaccine versus placebo. The origin of this receptor is a person between 18 and 59 years old who received the Ad26.COV2.S COVID-19 vaccine or a placebo. CDR3 nucleotide sequence: TGTGCCAGCAGCGTAGATCCGTTTAATGAAAAACTGTTTTTT. Amino acids: CASSVDPFNEKLFF.